The following is a T cell receptor beta chain sequence with its context. This clonotype has just a few counts. What this receptor recognizes is not known. Within one base of it there is no much larger clone, and no base qualities were kept. From the germline V gene (reference sequence), CDR1 is DFQATT and CDR2 is SNEGSKA. The CDR3, cysteine through phenylalanine, is 15 amino acids long. The retained sequence is limited to the CDR3, 45 bases, with the frame set at the first base. The V end loses 1 base and the J end loses 1 base, and a stretch of 13 bases separates them. The data are from a study of T cell repertoires in cytomegalovirus infection (dated by TCRdb to the late 2010s). Study-level background: Recently identified HLA-C-restricted CMV epitopes, whose presentation resists viral immunomodulation, were targeted by peptide stimulations together with well-studied HLA-B-restricted epitopes. Because public TCR beta signatures pointed to carriage of CMV infection together with the matching HLA type, the HLA type of each donor mattered for the analysis. General study outcomes and caveats: The ex vivo response was dominated by HLA-C-restricted CMV-specific TCR beta clonotypes, and the single most frequent clonotype in two of eight donors was supplied by these HLA-C-restricted clonotypes. Cumulative frequency of public TCR beta family members discriminated carriers of CMV infection plus the relevant HLA type in this cohort and an independent 352-donor cohort.

This sample's treatment or condition label indicates: in vitro stimulation with specific CMV peptide epitopes to enrich CMV-specific T cells. Data came from an Illumina HiSeq 1500. TCRdb's own reprocessing of the public reads used fastp at Q25 and MiXCR and kept productive beta chains. One record per CDR3 amino acid sequence lists the most common genes and DNA. Across this sample there are tens of thousands of distinct CDR3 sequences, with about 26% seen only once. The ten biggest clones cover 50% to 70% of the sample. Sequences were derived from CD8+ T cells from cultured PBMCs, sampled from culture after CMV antigen stimulation. This sequence originates from a human donor in good health (CMV status not recorded). Some clones in this sample may be carry-over from other donors' samples. The chain uses TRBV20-1 and TRBJ2-5, with TRBD1 tentatively as D gene (5 bases match). The CDR3 in this case is CSARVVGETQETQYF. The bases are TGCAGTGCTAGAGTGGTAGGGGAAACCCAAGAGACCCAGTACTTC.